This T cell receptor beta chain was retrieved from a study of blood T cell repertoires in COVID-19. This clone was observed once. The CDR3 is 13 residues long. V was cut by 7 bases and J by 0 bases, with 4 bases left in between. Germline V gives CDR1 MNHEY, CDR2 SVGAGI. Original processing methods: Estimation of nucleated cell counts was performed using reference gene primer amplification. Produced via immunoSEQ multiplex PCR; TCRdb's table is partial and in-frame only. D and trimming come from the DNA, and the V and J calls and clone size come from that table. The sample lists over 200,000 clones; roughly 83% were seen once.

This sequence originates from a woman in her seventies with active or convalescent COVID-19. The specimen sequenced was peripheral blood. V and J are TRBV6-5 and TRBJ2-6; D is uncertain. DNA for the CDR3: TGTGCCAGCACCTTCTCTGGGGCCAACGTCCTGACTTTC. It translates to CASTFSGANVLTF.